What follows are 23 T cell receptor beta chains derived from one specimen sequenced in a study of T cells in Graves' hyperthyroidism and ophthalmopathy. Amplified TCR beta CDR3 regions derived from RNA transcripts. First-round RT-PCR targeting the TCR CDR3 was performed with the HTBI primer set. TCRdb analysed the multiplex PCR reads with MiXCR anew, one entry per CDR3 protein. This table holds 500,000 to 550,000 distinct CDR3 sequences, about 20% found once. The specimen sequenced was blood. All receptors derive from a man younger than 35 with Graves' hyperthyroidism.

This clonotype was picked up many times. This chain links TRBV5-1 with TRBJ1-4; 9 nucleotides agree with TRBD1. V lost 4 bases to trimming and J lost 11 bases; unmatched junction nucleotides: 0. Germline V gene lookup returns CDR1 SGHRS and CDR2 YFSETQ. This CDR3 contains 11 residues. The CDR3 reads CASSGTGKLFF. The CDR3 nucleotides read TGCGCCAGCAGCGGGACAGGGAAACTGTTTTTT.

This clonotype was recorded many times. The rearrangement links TRBV6-4 to TRBJ2-2; TRBD2 aligns across 10 bases. Germline V lookup: CDR1 MRHNA, CDR2 SNTAGT. This CDR3 has 17 amino acids. The V gene end was trimmed by 7 bases and the J gene end by 0 bases; junction bases not matched to a gene: 8. This CDR3 is CASKGLAGVANTGELFF. CDR3 nucleotides: TGTGCCAGCAAGGGCCTAGCGGGGGTCGCGAACACCGGGGAGCTGTTTTTT.

The genes are TRBV10-3 and TRBJ1-1, with D unclear. CDR3 length equals 13 residues. Germline V gene sequence: CDR1 ENHRY, CDR2 SYGVKD. V was clipped by 6 bases and J by 0 bases, with 8 bases between them. CDR3 DNA sequence: TGTGCCATCAGCGGACGGCTGAACACTGAAGCTTTCTTT. Its protein is CAISGRLNTEAFF.

The V and J genes are TRBV30 and TRBJ2-7; D perhaps matches TRBD1 (6 bases). Per germline, CDR1 GTSNPN and CDR2 SVGIG (reference sequence). The CDR3 is 16 residues long. The ends were cut back, 2 bases at V and 0 bases at J, with 17 bases in the middle. The CDR3 loop reads CAWSIPRDIDSYEQYF. The CDR3 bases are TGTGCCTGGAGTATTCCCCGGGACATTGACTCCTACGAGCAGTACTTC.

The chain employs TRBV6-1 and TRBJ2-3, with D hard to call. CDR3 length equals 14 residues. The ends were cut back, 3 bases at V and 3 bases at J, with 10 bases in the middle. Germline V gives CDR1 MNHNS, CDR2 SASEGT. In DNA form, the CDR3 reads TGTGCCAGCAGTGACCAGAAACCTACAGATACGCAGTATTTT. Protein: CASSDQKPTDTQYF.

Ten or more counts support this clonotype. The chain uses TRBV9 and TRBJ2-2; TRBD2 aligns across 9 bases. This CDR3 is 16 amino acids long. With 4 bases clipped from V and 6 bases from J, the junction kept 10 bases outside the gene matches. CDR1 is SGDLS, CDR2 YYNGEE, per germline. For the CDR3, the DNA is TGTGCCAGCAGCCCTTCCCGAGTAGCGGGAGCCGGGGAGCTGTTTTTT. Residues: CASSPSRVAGAGELFF.

Ten or more counts support this clonotype. CDR3 in DNA: TGTGCCAGTAGTTCCGGGCCTCCGGGGAACGAGCAGTACTTC. Protein product: CASSSGPPGNEQYF. This chain joins TRBV19 and TRBJ2-7; tentative D call: TRBD2 (5 bases). V was shortened by 5 bases and J by 5 bases, with 16 bases between the two germline ends. Germline V CDR1 and CDR2: LNHDA, SQIVND (reference sequence). The CDR3 extends over 14 amino acids. Full variable domain (missing parts from reference TRBV19 and TRBJ2-7): DGGITQSPKYLFRKEGQNVTLSCEQNLNHDAMYWYRQDPGQGLRLIYYSQIVNDFQKGDIAEGYSVSREKKESFPLTVTSAQKNPTAFYLCASSSGPPGNEQYFGPGTRLTVT.

Many counts were recorded for this clonotype. This sequence joins TRBV10-3 and TRBJ2-2, with 7 bases fitting TRBD1. There are 15 residues in the CDR3. Trimming at V came to 6 bases and at J to 1 base, leaving 5 bases not matched to a gene. Per the germline V gene, CDR1 is ENHRY and CDR2 is SYGVKD. This CDR3 reads CAISGTAMNTGELFF. In DNA, the CDR3 is TGTGCCATCAGCGGGACAGCTATGAACACCGGGGAGCTGTTTTTT.

This clonotype was recorded at least ten times. Likely a read error: the CDR3 ends without its conserved phenylalanine or tryptophan. The chain combines TRBV12-3 or TRBV12-4 with TRBJ1-5; D is uncertain. This CDR3 spans 15 amino acids. Deletions cut 6 bases from V and 3 bases from J, with 15 bases between. The CDR3 loop is CASSPPTELNQPQHL. CDR3 sequence (DNA): TGTGCCAGCAGCCCCCCCACAGAGCTCAATCAGCCCCAGCATCTT.

This chain connects TRBV2 to TRBJ2-2, with TRBD2 identical over 7 bases. The CDR3 is 13 residues long. From germline, CDR1 is SNHLY and CDR2 FYNNEI. V gave up 7 bases and J gave up 5 bases; unmatched junction bases: 4. CDR3: CASTFGGTGELFF. CDR3 sequence (DNA): TGTGCCAGCACCTTCGGGGGGACCGGGGAGCTGTTTTTT.

This clonotype was recorded many times. This chain uses TRBV9 with TRBJ1-1, with D unresolved. Germline V CDR1 and CDR2: SGDLS, YYNGEE. The V end lost 3 bases, the J end lost 10 bases, and 16 bases lay between the germline ends. The CDR3 is 13 residues long. The CDR3 reads CASSAYPDGAAFF. The CDR3 DNA is TGTGCCAGCAGCGCCTACCCGGACGGAGCAGCTTTCTTT. Drawing the rest from reference TRBV9 and TRBJ1-1, the complete variable domain is DSGVTQTPKHLITATGQRVTLRCSPRSGDLSVYWYQQSLDQGLQFLIQYYNGEERAKGNILERFSAQQFPDLHSELNLSSLELGDSALYFCASSAYPDGAAFFGQGTRLTVV.

This clonotype came up many times. The J gene is TRBJ1-5, the V gene TRBV6-1; TRBD1 aligns across 8 bases. The germline gives CDR1 MNHNS, CDR2 SASEGT. Trimming removed 8 bases from V and 4 bases from J; junction bases left unmatched: 4. The CDR3 spans 13 residues. CDR3 sequence (DNA): TGTGCCAGCCTTGACAGGGGTAATCAGCCCCAGCATTTT. Residues: CASLDRGNQPQHF.

The rearrangement uses TRBV19 and TRBJ2-5; TRBD2 agrees at 13 bases. V was pared by 6 bases and J by 2 bases, with 6 bases of the junction left unmatched. CDR3 length equals 16 residues. Germline CDR1 is LNHDA and CDR2 is SQIVND (reference sequence). The CDR3 is CASRSGTSGDQETQYF. The CDR3 DNA sequence: TGTGCCAGTAGGTCCGGGACTAGCGGGGATCAAGAGACCCAGTACTTC.

This clonotype was observed many times. This chain connects TRBV12-3 or TRBV12-4 to TRBJ1-2, with 8 bases lining up with TRBD1. J lost 4 bases, V lost 6 bases, and 7 bases had no gene match. The CDR3 has 14 amino acids. The CDR3 region is CASSQLTGGYGYTF. CDR3 in DNA: TGTGCCAGCAGCCAACTAACAGGGGGCTATGGCTACACCTTC.

This clonotype was found many times. The chain is built from TRBV30 and TRBJ1-3; D not certain. V was cut by 3 bases and J by 4 bases, with 13 bases left in between. Germline CDR1 GTSNPN, CDR2 SVGIG (reference sequence). The CDR3 consists of 14 residues. In DNA form, the CDR3 reads TGTGCCTGGAGGGCCCAGTCGTTCGGAAACACCATATATTTT. Translated: CAWRAQSFGNTIYF.

This clonotype occurred a few times. CDR3 in DNA: TGTGCCAGTTCTTTGGGCGGGGGGGCCCCAGATACGCAGTATTTT. Protein: CASSLGGGAPDTQYF. The genes are TRBV6-1 and TRBJ2-3; TRBD2 matches 9 bases. V shed 9 bases, J shed 4 bases, and the junction held 11 bases outside the gene matches. CDR1 and CDR2 from the germline V gene are MNHNS and SASEGT. This CDR3 contains 15 residues.

The genes are TRBV18 and TRBJ1-1, with D perhaps matching TRBD1 (6 bases). V shed 0 bases and J shed 1 base, with 15 bases lying between them. This CDR3 spans 17 amino acids. In germline, CDR1 is KGHSH, CDR2 LQKENI. CDR3 nucleotide sequence: TGTGCCAGCTCACCACCGGACAGTTTGGGATCGAACACTGAAGCTTTCTTT. This gives the protein CASSPPDSLGSNTEAFF.

CDR3 in amino acids: CASSPAQGGTEAFF. The CDR3 DNA sequence: TGTGCCAGCTCACCGGCACAGGGTGGAACTGAAGCTTTCTTT. The genes are TRBV18 and TRBJ1-1, with a tentative D call TRBD1 (6 bases). V lost 3 bases and J 5 bases, leaving 13 bases between the germline ends. There are 14 residues in the CDR3. Per the germline V gene, CDR1 is KGHSH and CDR2 is LQKENI.

There are a few counts of this clonotype. This rearrangement joins TRBV9 to TRBJ1-2, with TRBD1 as a possible D gene (6 bases). The CDR3 contains 15 residues. Between the trimmed V and J ends, which lost 4 bases and 2 bases, there was a span of 15 bases. Looked up from germline, CDR1 is SGDLS and CDR2 is YYNGEE. DNA for the CDR3: TGTGCCAGCAGCCCTTGGACAGCGTTAAACTATGGCTACACCTTC. Translated: CASSPWTALNYGYTF.

This clonotype was observed at least ten times. The J gene is TRBJ2-6, the V gene TRBV20-1; D is ambiguous. V was clipped by 7 bases and J by 1 base, with 2 bases between them. CDR1 and CDR2 from the germline V gene are DFQATT and SNEGSKA (reference sequence). CDR3 length: 11 residues. CDR3 coding DNA: TGCAGTGTGTCTGGGGCCAACGTCCTGACTTTC. Translation gives CSVSGANVLTF.

A few counts support this clonotype. Relative to the germline gene, one junction end is altered; a read error may explain this. This sequence joins TRBV6-1 and TRBJ2-4; the D gene is possibly TRBD1 (6 bases). CDR3 size: 16 residues. Germline lookup yields CDR1 MNHNS and CDR2 SASEGT. CDR3 residues: CASSDPRGQGRDIKYF. CDR3 sequence (DNA): TGTGCCAGCAGTGACCCCAGGGGCCAGGGGCGAGACATTAAGTACTTC.

This clonotype showed up many times. A read error may produce the germline difference seen at one junction end. The rearrangement joins TRBV6-2 or TRBV6-3 to TRBJ2-7; D not resolved. CDR1 and CDR2 from the germline V gene are MNHEY and SVGEGT. The CDR3 extends over 13 amino acids. The CDR3 region has the DNA TGTGCCAGCAGCTACTCGGCGATTCTCGAGCAGTACTTC. Amino acid sequence: CASSYSAILEQYF.

V usage is TRBV9 and J usage is TRBJ1-2, with D possibly matching TRBD1 (6 bases). V lost 4 bases, J lost 6 bases, and 10 bases lay in between. The germline V gene has CDR1 SGDLS and CDR2 YYNGEE. CDR3 length: 12 residues. The CDR3 reads CASSSHRDGYTF. For the CDR3, the DNA is TGTGCCAGCAGCTCCCACAGGGATGGCTACACCTTC.